The following is a T cell receptor beta chain sequence with its context. Other DNA sequences in the sample encode the same CDR3. This entry comes from a study of blood T cell repertoires in COVID-19. Authors' processing steps: Scientists estimated how many nucleated cells there were by amplifying reference gene primers. The method was immunoSEQ multiplex PCR; TCRdb's version includes in-frame clones alone and lacks a portion of them. For V, J and clone size, that table is used; D and trimming come from the DNA. This sample has around 30,000 clones; about 90% occur once, and the top ten carry roughly 20%. The CDR3 extends over 13 amino acids. CDR1 and CDR2 from the germline V gene are MNHEY and SMNVEV (reference sequence). The V end was cut by 3 bases, the J end by 6 bases, with 8 bases between.

This sequence joins TRBV27 and TRBJ1-4; no clear D gene. The sequence derives from an elderly man with acute or convalescent COVID-19. Sequenced: peripheral blood. Here the CDR3 DNA reads TGTGCCAGCAGTTTTTCGGGGTATGAAAAACTGTTTTTT. Protein sequence: CASSFSGYEKLFF.